This T cell receptor (beta chain) was observed in a study of blood T cell repertoires in COVID-19. Germline V lookup: CDR1 KGHDR, CDR2 SFDVKD. V shed 4 bases and J 7 bases; nucleotides not matched to a gene: 8. The CDR3 is made up of 15 amino acids. The protocol was immunoSEQ multiplex PCR, while the TCRdb copy is restricted to in-frame clones and leaves out a portion. The sample includes fewer than 110,000 clones, 80% to 90% of them seen just once. This receptor was identified in a man aged 40-49 years with active or convalescent COVID-19. The source material was peripheral blood. The chain carries TRBV24-1 and TRBJ1-2; TRBD1 agrees at 10 bases. For the CDR3, the DNA is TGTGCCACCAGTGACACCCGACAGGGGGCGGGTGGCTACACCTTC. Amino acid sequence: CATSDTRQGAGGYTF.